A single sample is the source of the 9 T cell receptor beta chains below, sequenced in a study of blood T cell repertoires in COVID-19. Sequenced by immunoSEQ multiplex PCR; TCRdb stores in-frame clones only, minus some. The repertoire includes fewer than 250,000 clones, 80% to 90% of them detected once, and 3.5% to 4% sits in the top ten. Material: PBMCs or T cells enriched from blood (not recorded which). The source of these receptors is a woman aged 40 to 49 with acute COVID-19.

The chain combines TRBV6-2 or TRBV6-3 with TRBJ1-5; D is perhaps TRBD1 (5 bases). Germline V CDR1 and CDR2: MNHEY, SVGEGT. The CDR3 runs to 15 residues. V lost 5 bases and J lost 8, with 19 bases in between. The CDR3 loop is CASSPPRQTTEPQHF. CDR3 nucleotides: TGTGCCAGCAGTCCACCGAGACAGACGACGGAGCCCCAGCATTTT.

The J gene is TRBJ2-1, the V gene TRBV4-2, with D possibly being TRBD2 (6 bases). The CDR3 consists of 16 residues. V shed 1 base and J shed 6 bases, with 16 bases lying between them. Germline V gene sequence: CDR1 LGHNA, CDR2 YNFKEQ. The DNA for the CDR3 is TGTGCCAGCAGCCAAGTCGGCACTAGCTCTGCCAATGAGCAGTTCTTC. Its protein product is CASSQVGTSSANEQFF.

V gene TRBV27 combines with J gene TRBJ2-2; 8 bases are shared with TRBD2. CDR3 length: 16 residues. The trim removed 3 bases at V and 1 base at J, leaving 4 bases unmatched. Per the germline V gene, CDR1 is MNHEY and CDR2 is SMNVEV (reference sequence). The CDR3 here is CASSFQAGVNTGELFF. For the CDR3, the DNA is TGTGCCAGCAGTTTCCAAGCGGGAGTGAACACCGGGGAGCTGTTTTTT.

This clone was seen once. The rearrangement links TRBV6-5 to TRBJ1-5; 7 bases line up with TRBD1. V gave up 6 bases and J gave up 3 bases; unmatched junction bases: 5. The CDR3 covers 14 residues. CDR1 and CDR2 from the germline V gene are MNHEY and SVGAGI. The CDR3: CASRRDSFNQPQHF. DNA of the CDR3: TGTGCCAGCAGGCGGGACAGCTTCAATCAGCCCCAGCATTTT.

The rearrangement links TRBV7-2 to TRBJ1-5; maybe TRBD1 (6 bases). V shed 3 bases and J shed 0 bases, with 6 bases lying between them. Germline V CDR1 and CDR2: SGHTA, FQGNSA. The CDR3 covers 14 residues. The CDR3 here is CASSLDSSNQPQHF. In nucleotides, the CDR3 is TGTGCCAGCAGCTTGGACAGTAGCAATCAGCCCCAGCATTTT.

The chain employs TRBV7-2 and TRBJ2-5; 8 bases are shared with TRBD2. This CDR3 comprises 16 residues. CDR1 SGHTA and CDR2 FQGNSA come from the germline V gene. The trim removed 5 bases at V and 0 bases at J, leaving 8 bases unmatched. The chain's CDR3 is CASSARASGYQETQYF. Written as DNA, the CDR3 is TGTGCCAGCAGCGCCCGGGCTAGCGGGTACCAAGAGACCCAGTACTTC.

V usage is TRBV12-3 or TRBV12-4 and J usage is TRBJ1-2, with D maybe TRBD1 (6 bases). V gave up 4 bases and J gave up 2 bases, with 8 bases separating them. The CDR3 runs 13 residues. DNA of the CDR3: TGTGCCAGCAGTTACAGGGAGAACTATGGCTACACCTTC. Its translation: CASSYRENYGYTF.

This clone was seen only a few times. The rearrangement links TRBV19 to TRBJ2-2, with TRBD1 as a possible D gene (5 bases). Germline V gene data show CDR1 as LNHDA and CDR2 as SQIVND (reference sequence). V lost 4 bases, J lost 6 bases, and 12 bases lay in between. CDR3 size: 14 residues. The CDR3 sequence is CASSTGFLPGELFF. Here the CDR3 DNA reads TGTGCCAGTAGTACAGGGTTCTTGCCCGGGGAGCTGTTTTTT.

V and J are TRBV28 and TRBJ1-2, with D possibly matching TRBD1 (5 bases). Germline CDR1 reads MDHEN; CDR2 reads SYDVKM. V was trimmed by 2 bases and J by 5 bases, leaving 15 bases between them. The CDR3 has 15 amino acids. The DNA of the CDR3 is TGTGCCAGCAGTTTAACTCTGCAGGGAATATATGGCTACACCTTC. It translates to CASSLTLQGIYGYTF.